A single sample is the source of the 13 T cell receptor beta chains below, sequenced in a study of T cells expressing NK-cell markers. TCRdb re-analyzed the 5' RACE reads; it lists each CDR3 protein once, without DNA. Across almost 450,000 distinct CDR3 sequences, the top ten clones capture less than 7.5% of the sample. The sample was blood T cells: a sorted CD56 or NKG2C T cell subset, CD4+ or CD8+ T cells, or bulk PBMC T cells (not recorded which). Receptor source: a woman aged 18 to 75 in good health.

CDR3 loop: CSVTDPGLAGGETQYF. V gene TRBV29-1 combines with J gene TRBJ2-5; the D call of TRBD2 rests on TCRdb alone, since no DNA is present to check it. CDR3 length: 16 amino acids. CDR1 and CDR2 from the germline V gene are SQVTM and ANQGSEA.

The chain recombines TRBV7-2 with TRBJ2-1. The V gene's germline CDR1 is SGHTA and CDR2 FQGNSA. The CDR3 covers 13 residues. CDR3 in amino acids: CASSLGGLREQFF.

Here the CDR3 reads CAWSPKGHQPQHF. The V and J genes are TRBV30 and TRBJ1-5. The CDR3 contains 13 residues. Germline CDR1 and CDR2: GTSNPN and SVGIG (reference sequence).

The chain uses TRBV19 and TRBJ2-3. The CDR3 spans 14 residues. In germline, CDR1 is LNHDA, CDR2 SQIVND (reference sequence). CDR3 in amino acids: CASSIDTGTDTQYF.

The chain links TRBV10-3 to TRBJ1-2; the D gene TCRdb calls, TRBD1, cannot be checked with no DNA. The germline gives CDR1 ENHRY, CDR2 SYGVKD. This CDR3 is 13 amino acids long. Here the CDR3 reads CASRDSLTPGYTF.

The genes are TRBV7-9 and TRBJ1-3; absent DNA, TCRdb's TRBD1 call cannot be checked. From germline, CDR1 is SEHNR and CDR2 FQNEAQ (reference sequence). The CDR3 sequence is 16 residues long. CDR3: CASRGTADGSGNTIYF.

The chain uses TRBV7-8 and TRBJ2-3; TCRdb names TRBD1, which stays unverified in the absence of DNA. The CDR3 is made up of 14 amino acids. Germline CDR1 and CDR2: SGHVS and FQNEAQ. CDR3 residues: CASSLFTGIDTQYF.

The V and J genes are TRBV9 and TRBJ1-2; TCRdb names TRBD1, which stays unverified in the absence of DNA. The CDR3 is 12 residues long. The germline CDR1 and CDR2 sequences are SGDLS and YYNGEE. CDR3 region: CASSASGNGYTF.

V is TRBV4-1 and J is TRBJ2-1; the TRBD2 assignment by TCRdb is unverifiable without DNA. Germline V gene sequence: CDR1 MGHRA, CDR2 YSYEKL. The CDR3 covers 15 residues. CDR3 amino acids: CASSVFSGGNNEQFF.

The rearrangement joins TRBV27 to TRBJ2-2. Germline values: CDR1 MNHEY, CDR2 SMNVEV (reference sequence). CDR3 length equals 13 residues. The CDR3 loop reads CASSAAFPGELFF.

The chain joins TRBV20-1 to TRBJ1-4; TCRdb's D gene call, TRBD1, goes unchecked for lack of DNA. Germline CDR1 is DFQATT and CDR2 is SNEGSKA (reference sequence). The CDR3 contains 14 residues. CDR3 protein: CSATRGATNEKLFF.

The chain joins TRBV11-2 to TRBJ2-1; TCRdb selects TRBD2, and the lack of DNA leaves this call unchecked. Germline V gene sequence: CDR1 SGHAT, CDR2 FQNNGV. CDR3 length: 15 amino acids. The CDR3 is CASSLGGGAHNEQFF.

The chain employs TRBV7-6 and TRBJ2-2; checking the TCRdb D call of TRBD1 is not possible without DNA. CDR3 length equals 15 residues. The V gene's germline CDR1 is SGHVS and CDR2 FNYEAQ. This CDR3 is CASSSTGRATGELFF.